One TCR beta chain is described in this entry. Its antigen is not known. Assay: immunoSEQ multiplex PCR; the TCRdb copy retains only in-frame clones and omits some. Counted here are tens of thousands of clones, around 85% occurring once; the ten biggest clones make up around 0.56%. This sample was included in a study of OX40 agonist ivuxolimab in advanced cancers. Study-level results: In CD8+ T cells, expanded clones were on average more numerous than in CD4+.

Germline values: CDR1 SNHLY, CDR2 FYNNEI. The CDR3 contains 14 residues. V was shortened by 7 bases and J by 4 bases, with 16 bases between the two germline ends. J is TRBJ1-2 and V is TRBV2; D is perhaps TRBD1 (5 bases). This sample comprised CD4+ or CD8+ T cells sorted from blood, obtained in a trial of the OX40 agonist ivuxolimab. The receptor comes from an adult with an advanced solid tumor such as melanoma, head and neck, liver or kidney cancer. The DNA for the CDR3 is TGTGCCAGCAAGCAGCTGACAGTCCTCTATGGCTACACCTTC. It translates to CASKQLTVLYGYTF.